Sequencing of this T cell receptor beta chain was carried out in a study of cytomegalovirus exposure and HLA in healthy donors. The overall study: The study placed about 86% of its 350 to 450 genotyped donors in the Caucasian-associated ancestry cluster.

PCR primers comprised 60 Vbeta and 13 Jbeta primers. TCRdb's table, derived via immunoSEQ multiplex PCR, lists solely in-frame clones and lacks some. There are around 80,000 clones in the sample; around 79% occur only once, and 5.9% lies in the top ten. This clone was detected only once. This CDR3 region has 15 residues. With V trimmed by 3 bases and J by 0 bases, 7 bases remained unmatched. CDR1 is SQVTM and CDR2 is ANQGSEA in the germline V gene. This sequence originates from a man aged 18-30 years in good health and CMV-seropositive. The chain uses TRBV29-1 and TRBJ2-7, with 8 bases lining up with TRBD1. The specimen was PBMCs. CDR3 loop: CSVDGDRGSSYEQYF. The CDR3 region has the DNA TGCAGCGTTGACGGAGACAGGGGAAGCTCCTACGAGCAGTACTTC.